Each of the 10 T cell receptor beta chains below was sequenced from the same sample in a study of T cell changes during pregnancy in multiple sclerosis. Profiling relied on immunoSEQ multiplex PCR, and the TCRdb table lists in-frame clones only, not all of them. In the table there are about 21,000 clones, 75% to 95% of which are singletons. This material consisted of CD4+ T cells from peripheral blood mononuclear cells, taken in the third trimester of pregnancy. These receptors were obtained from a female donor with multiple sclerosis, enrolled in a pregnancy study.

The chain couples TRBV4-1 to TRBJ2-7; TRBD2 matches at 10 bases. V shed 1 base and J 6 bases; nucleotides not matched to a gene: 9. The CDR3 length is 16 residues. In germline, CDR1 is MGHRA, CDR2 YSYEKL. The CDR3 sequence is CASSQVAGLASGEQYF. CDR3 nucleotides: TGCGCCAGCAGCCAAGTGGCGGGACTAGCGTCGGGCGAGCAGTACTTC.

This sequence joins TRBV11-2 and TRBJ2-7, with D perhaps matching TRBD1 (5 bases). With 4 bases removed from V and 5 bases from J, the gap between germline ends came to 12 bases. Germline V gene sequence: CDR1 SGHAT, CDR2 FQNNGV. CDR3 size: 13 residues. The CDR3 sequence is CASSWGRSHEQYF. The CDR3 nucleotides read TGTGCCAGCAGCTGGGGCAGATCCCACGAGCAGTACTTC.

The chain links TRBV7-2 to TRBJ2-7, with 9 bases lining up with TRBD2. Germline V gene sequence: CDR1 SGHTA, CDR2 FQGNSA. The junction had 7 bases not matched to a gene; V was cut back by 0 bases and J by 4 bases. The CDR3 has 16 residues. Here the CDR3 DNA reads TGTGCCAGCAGCTTAGCGGCGGGGGGGCCCCCGTACGAGCAGTACTTC. This sequence encodes CASSLAAGGPPYEQYF.

A single count supports this clone. This chain joins TRBV2 and TRBJ2-2; 8 bases line up with TRBD1. Germline values: CDR1 SNHLY, CDR2 FYNNEI. The CDR3 consists of 15 residues. V dropped 6 bases and J dropped 5; count of bases not matched to a gene: 8. CDR3 amino acids: CASREGQVETGELFF. CDR3 coding DNA: TGTGCCAGCAGGGAGGGACAGGTGGAGACCGGGGAGCTGTTTTTT.

This rearrangement joins TRBV5-1 to TRBJ2-2; D is possibly TRBD1 (5 bases). The CDR3 extends over 14 amino acids. In germline, CDR1 is SGHRS, CDR2 YFSETQ. Trimming left V 0 bases short and J 3 bases short, with 6 bases between. The CDR3 DNA sequence: TGCGCCAGCAGCTTGGCCAGGGACACCGGGGAGCTGTTTTTT. Amino acids: CASSLARDTGELFF.

The CDR3 bases are TGCGCCAGCAGCTCGATCCCAGCGACAGGGCAGAATTCACCCCTCCACTTT. Translation: CASSSIPATGQNSPLHF. The chain combines TRBV5-1 with TRBJ1-6, with 7 bases aligning to TRBD1. Germline CDR1 is SGHRS and CDR2 is YFSETQ. With 3 bases clipped from V and 7 bases from J, the junction kept 13 bases outside the gene matches. This CDR3 is 17 amino acids long.

The chain links TRBV6-1 to TRBJ1-5, with D possibly TRBD1 on 5 matching bases. The CDR3 is 15 residues long. CDR1 and CDR2 (germline): MNHNS, SASEGT. V was trimmed by 1 base and J by 2 bases, leaving 9 bases between them. The CDR3 DNA sequence: TGTGCCAGCAGTGAAGGCAGGGCTGGCAATCAGCCCCAGCATTTT. As protein: CASSEGRAGNQPQHF.

The chain carries TRBV7-3 and TRBJ2-2; weak D call: TRBD1 (5 bases). The CDR3 consists of 14 residues. V gave up 5 bases and J gave up 2 bases, with 9 bases separating them. The germline V gene has CDR1 SGHTA and CDR2 FQGTGA. The CDR3 loop is CASSQDSNTGELFF. The CDR3 DNA sequence: TGTGCCAGCAGCCAAGACAGCAACACCGGGGAGCTGTTTTTT.

This chain links TRBV28 with TRBJ1-2; D remains unclear. Germline lookup yields CDR1 MDHEN and CDR2 SYDVKM. This CDR3 is 14 amino acids long. V was clipped by 5 bases and J by 4 bases, with 14 bases between them. CDR3 in amino acids: CASSRGPRGYGYTF. The CDR3 DNA follows: TGTGCCAGCAGTCGAGGGCCCCGGGGCTATGGCTACACCTTC.

The chain is built from TRBV20-1 and TRBJ2-1; D possibly corresponds to TRBD1 (6 bases). From germline, CDR1 is DFQATT and CDR2 SNEGSKA (reference sequence). V was trimmed by 8 bases and J by 4 bases, leaving 9 bases between them. The CDR3 has 11 amino acids. CDR3 region: CSLTGYNEQFF. CDR3 bases: TGCAGTCTTACAGGGTACAATGAGCAGTTCTTC.